A single sample is the source of the 9 T cell receptor beta chains below, sequenced in a study of identifying expanded T cells in peripheral blood. Generated by immunoSEQ multiplex PCR, the TCRdb table keeps only in-frame clones and is missing some. The sample contains about 52,000 clones, approximately 80% of which appear only once. The sequencing input was blood. These receptors were obtained from a person between 18 and 75 years old in good health.

The chain is built from TRBV6-5 and TRBJ1-1; D is unresolved. Per the germline V gene, CDR1 is MNHEY and CDR2 is SVGAGI. V lost 0 bases, J lost 1 base, and 0 bases lay in between. The CDR3 covers 12 residues. The CDR3: CASSYSNTEAFF. Here the CDR3 DNA reads TGTGCCAGCAGTTACTCGAACACTGAAGCTTTCTTT.

V gene TRBV4-1 combines with J gene TRBJ2-7; 14 bases map to TRBD2. The CDR3 consists of 16 residues. Per the germline V gene, CDR1 is MGHRA and CDR2 is YSYEKL. Trimming removed 7 bases from V and 5 bases from J; junction bases left unmatched: 10. This chain's CDR3 is CASTGLAGGFSDEQYF. The CDR3 region has the DNA TGCGCCAGCACCGGACTAGCGGGAGGATTTTCGGACGAGCAGTACTTC.

The chain links TRBV5-1 to TRBJ2-1; D perhaps matches TRBD1 (6 bases). V gave up 3 bases and J gave up 4 bases, with 11 bases separating them. The CDR3 covers 14 residues. Germline CDR1 is SGHRS and CDR2 is YFSETQ. CDR3 sequence (DNA): TGCGCCAGCAGCTGGACAGATAGTTACAATGAGCAGTTCTTC. This sequence encodes CASSWTDSYNEQFF. Full variable domain (remainder filled in from reference TRBV5-1 and TRBJ2-1): KAGVTQTPRYLIKTRGQQVTLSCSPISGHRSVSWYQQTPGQGLQFLFEYFSETQRNKGNFPGRFSGRQFSNSRSEMNVSTLELGDSALYLCASSWTDSYNEQFFGPGTRLTVL.

The chain employs TRBV6-6 and TRBJ2-2, with TRBD1 as a possible D gene (5 bases). Trimming took off 6 bases at V and 1 base at J, with 9 bases between the two ends. The CDR3 contains 14 residues. From germline, CDR1 is MNHNY and CDR2 SVGAGI (reference sequence). In nucleotides, the CDR3 is TGTGCCAGCAGCCGCCAGGGGAACACCGGGGAGCTGTTTTTT. Translation: CASSRQGNTGELFF.

This clone was found once. In DNA, the CDR3 is TGTGCCAGCAGCCTAAGCGGGGGGGGAACCACAGATACGCAGTATTTT. Residues: CASSLSGGGTTDTQYF. This rearrangement joins TRBV7-6 to TRBJ2-3, with TRBD2 identical over 10 bases. V shed 5 bases, J shed 2 bases, and the junction held 7 bases outside the gene matches. The CDR3 extends over 16 amino acids. Germline assignment: CDR1 SGHVS and CDR2 FNYEAQ. Together with reference TRBV7-6 and TRBJ2-3, the CDR3 gives the full variable domain: GAGVSQSPRYKVTKRGQDVALRCDPISGHVSLYWYRQALGQGPEFLTYFNYEAQQDKSGLPNDRFSAERPEGSISTLTIQRTEQRDSAMYRCASSLSGGGTTDTQYFGPGTRLTVL.

The chain uses TRBV27 and TRBJ2-1; the match to TRBD2 covers 8 bases. This CDR3 is 14 amino acids long. Trimming cost V 5 bases and J 6 bases; bases outside gene matches: 6. Germline V gene lookup returns CDR1 MNHEY and CDR2 SMNVEV (reference sequence). CDR3 DNA sequence: TGTGCCAGCAGTCCCACCGGGACTAGCAATGAGCAGTTCTTC. Translating gives CASSPTGTSNEQFF.

The chain carries TRBV6-6 and TRBJ1-1; D call uncertain. Trimming removed 10 bases from V and 8 bases from J, with 14 bases in between. The CDR3 length is 11 residues. The germline gives CDR1 MNHNY, CDR2 SVGAGI (reference sequence). The CDR3 nucleotides are TGTGCCACCACCCTGGTGGGGGAAGCTTTCTTT. It codes for CATTLVGEAFF.

The gene calls are TRBV7-9 and TRBJ2-1, with TRBD1 as a possible D gene (5 bases). The CDR3 contains 12 residues. CDR1 and CDR2 (germline): SEHNR, FQNEAQ (reference sequence). Trimming removed 4 bases from V and 14 bases from J, with 15 bases in between. CDR3 in amino acids: CASSSGTGWKFF. In DNA, the CDR3 is TGTGCCAGCAGCTCCGGCACAGGCTGGAAGTTCTTC.

The rearrangement uses TRBV5-6 and TRBJ1-2; unclear D gene. The V gene's germline CDR1 is SGHDT and CDR2 YYEEEE. This CDR3 has 13 residues. Trimming pared 2 bases from V and 7 bases from J, leaving 12 bases between. CDR3 sequence (DNA): TGTGCCAGCAGCTTTGGCAGGAGAAGTGGCTACACCTTC. Its translation is CASSFGRRSGYTF.